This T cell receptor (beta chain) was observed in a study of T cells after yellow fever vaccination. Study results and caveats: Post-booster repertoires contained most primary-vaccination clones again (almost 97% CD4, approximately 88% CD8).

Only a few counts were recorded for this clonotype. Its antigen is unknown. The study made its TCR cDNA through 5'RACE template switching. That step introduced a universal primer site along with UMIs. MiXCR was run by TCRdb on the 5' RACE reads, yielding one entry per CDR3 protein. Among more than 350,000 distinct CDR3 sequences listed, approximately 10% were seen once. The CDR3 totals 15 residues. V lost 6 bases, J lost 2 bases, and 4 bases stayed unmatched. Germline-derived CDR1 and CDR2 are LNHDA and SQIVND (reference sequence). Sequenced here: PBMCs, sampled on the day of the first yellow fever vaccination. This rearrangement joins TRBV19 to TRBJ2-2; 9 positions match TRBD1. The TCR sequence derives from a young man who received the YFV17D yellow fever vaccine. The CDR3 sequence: CASSVDRGNTGELFF. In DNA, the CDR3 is TGTGCCAGTAGCGTGGACAGGGGAAACACCGGGGAGCTGTTTTTT.